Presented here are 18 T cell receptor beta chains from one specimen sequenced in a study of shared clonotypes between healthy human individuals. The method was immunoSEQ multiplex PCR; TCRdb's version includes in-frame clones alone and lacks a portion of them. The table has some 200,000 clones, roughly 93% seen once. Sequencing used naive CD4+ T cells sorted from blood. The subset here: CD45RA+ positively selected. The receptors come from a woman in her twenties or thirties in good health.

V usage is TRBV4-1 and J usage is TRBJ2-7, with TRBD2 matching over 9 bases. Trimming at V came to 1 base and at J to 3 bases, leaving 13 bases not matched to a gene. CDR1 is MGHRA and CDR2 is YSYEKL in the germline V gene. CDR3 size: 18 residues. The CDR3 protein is CASSQGLSSGKRGYEQYF. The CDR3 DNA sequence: TGCGCCAGCAGCCAAGGGTTGTCTAGCGGGAAGAGGGGCTACGAGCAGTACTTC.

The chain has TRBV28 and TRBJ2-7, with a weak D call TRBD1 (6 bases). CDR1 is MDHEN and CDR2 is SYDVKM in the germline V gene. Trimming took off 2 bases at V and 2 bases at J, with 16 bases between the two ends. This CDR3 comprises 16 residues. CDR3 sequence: CASSLRSPGAPYEQYF. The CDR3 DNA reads TGTGCCAGCAGTTTAAGGTCCCCAGGGGCCCCCTACGAGCAGTACTTC.

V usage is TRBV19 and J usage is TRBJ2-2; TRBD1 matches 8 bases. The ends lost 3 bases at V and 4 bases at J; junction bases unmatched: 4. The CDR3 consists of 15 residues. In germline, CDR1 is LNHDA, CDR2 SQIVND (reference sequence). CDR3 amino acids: CASSIRTGLTGELFF. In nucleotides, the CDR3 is TGTGCCAGTAGTATCAGGACAGGGCTCACCGGGGAGCTGTTTTTT.

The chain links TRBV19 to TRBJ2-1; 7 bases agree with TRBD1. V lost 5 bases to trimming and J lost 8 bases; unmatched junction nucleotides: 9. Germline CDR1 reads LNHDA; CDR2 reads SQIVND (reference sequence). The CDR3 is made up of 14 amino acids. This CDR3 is CASSFRQGRHEQFF. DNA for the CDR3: TGTGCCAGTAGTTTTCGACAGGGACGCCATGAGCAGTTCTTC.

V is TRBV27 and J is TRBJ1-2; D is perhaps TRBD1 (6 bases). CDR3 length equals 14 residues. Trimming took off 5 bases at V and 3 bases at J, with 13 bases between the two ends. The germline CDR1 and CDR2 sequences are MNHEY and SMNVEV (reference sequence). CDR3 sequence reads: CASSVRPGDYGYTF. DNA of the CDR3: TGTGCCAGCAGTGTCCGGCCAGGGGACTATGGCTACACCTTC.

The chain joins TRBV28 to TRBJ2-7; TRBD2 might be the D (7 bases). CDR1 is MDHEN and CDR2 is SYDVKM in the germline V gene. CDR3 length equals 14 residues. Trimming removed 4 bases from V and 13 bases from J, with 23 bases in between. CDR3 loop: CASSSAGGGEGFYF. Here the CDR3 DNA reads TGTGCCAGCAGTTCAGCTGGGGGGGGCGAAGGGTTCTACTTC.

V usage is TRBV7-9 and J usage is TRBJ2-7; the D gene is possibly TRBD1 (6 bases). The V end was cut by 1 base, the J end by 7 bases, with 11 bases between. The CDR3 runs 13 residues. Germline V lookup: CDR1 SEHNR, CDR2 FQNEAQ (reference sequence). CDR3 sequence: CASSLGGTGEQYF. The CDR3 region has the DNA TGTGCCAGCAGCTTAGGGGGAACAGGGGAGCAGTACTTC. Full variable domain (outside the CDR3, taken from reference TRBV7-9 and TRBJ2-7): DTGVSQNPRHKITKRGQNVTFRCDPISEHNRLYWYRQTLGQGPEFLTYFQNEAQLEKSRLLSDRFSAERPKGSFSTLEIQRTEQGDSAMYLCASSLGGTGEQYFGPGTRLTVT.

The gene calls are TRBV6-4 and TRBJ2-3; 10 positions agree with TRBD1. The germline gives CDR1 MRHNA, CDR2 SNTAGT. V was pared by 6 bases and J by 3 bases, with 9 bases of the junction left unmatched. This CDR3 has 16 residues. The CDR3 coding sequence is TGTGCCAGCAGCGAGAGCGGACAGGGGGGTACAGATACGCAGTATTTT. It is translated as CASSESGQGGTDTQYF.

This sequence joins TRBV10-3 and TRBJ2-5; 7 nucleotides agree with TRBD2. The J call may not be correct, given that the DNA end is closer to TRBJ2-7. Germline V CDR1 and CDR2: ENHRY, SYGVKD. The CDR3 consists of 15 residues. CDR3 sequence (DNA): TGTGCCATCAGGTCCCAGCCGGGACTAACCTACGAGCAGTACTTC. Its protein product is CAIRSQPGLTYEQYF.

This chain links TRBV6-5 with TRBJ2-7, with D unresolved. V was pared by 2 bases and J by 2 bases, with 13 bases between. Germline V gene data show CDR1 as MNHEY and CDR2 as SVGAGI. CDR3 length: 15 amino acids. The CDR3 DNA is TGTGCCAGCAGTTACGTACAGTATAACACCTACGAGCAGTACTTC. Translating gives CASSYVQYNTYEQYF.

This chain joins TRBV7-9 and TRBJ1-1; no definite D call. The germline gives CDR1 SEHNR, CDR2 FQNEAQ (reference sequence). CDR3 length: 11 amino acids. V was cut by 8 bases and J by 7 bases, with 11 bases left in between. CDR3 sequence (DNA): TGTGCCAGCTCGGGGTCCGGTGAAGCTTTCTTT. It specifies CASSGSGEAFF.

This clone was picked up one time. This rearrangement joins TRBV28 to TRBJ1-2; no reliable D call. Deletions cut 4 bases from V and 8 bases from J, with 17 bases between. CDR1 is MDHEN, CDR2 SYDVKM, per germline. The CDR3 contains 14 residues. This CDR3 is CASSSAQSVGGYTF. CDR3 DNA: TGTGCCAGCAGTTCCGCACAATCCGTGGGGGGCTACACCTTC.

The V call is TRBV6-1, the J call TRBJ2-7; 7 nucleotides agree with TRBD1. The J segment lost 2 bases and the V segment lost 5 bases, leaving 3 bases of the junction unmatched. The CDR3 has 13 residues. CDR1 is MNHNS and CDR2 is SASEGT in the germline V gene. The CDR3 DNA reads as TGTGCCAGCAGTCCAGACAGGGCCTACGAGCAGTACTTC. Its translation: CASSPDRAYEQYF.

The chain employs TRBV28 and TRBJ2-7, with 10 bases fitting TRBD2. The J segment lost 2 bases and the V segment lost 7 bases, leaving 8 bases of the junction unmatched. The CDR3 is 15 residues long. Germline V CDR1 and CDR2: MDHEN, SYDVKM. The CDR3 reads CASTEREGITYEQYF. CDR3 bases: TGTGCCAGCACCGAGCGGGAGGGTATCACCTACGAGCAGTACTTC.

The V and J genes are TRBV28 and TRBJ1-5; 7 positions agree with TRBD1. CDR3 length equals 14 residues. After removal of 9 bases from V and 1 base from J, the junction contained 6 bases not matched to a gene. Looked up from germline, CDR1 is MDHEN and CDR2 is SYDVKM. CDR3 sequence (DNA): TGTGCCAGTGCTCAGGGGGGGAGCAATCAGCCCCAGCATTTT. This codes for CASAQGGSNQPQHF. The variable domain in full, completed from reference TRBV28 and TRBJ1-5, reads DVKVTQSSRYLVKRTGEKVFLECVQDMDHENMFWYRQDPGLGLRLIYFSYDVKMKEKGDIPEGYSVSREKKERFSLILESASTNQTSMYLCASAQGGSNQPQHFGDGTRLSIL.

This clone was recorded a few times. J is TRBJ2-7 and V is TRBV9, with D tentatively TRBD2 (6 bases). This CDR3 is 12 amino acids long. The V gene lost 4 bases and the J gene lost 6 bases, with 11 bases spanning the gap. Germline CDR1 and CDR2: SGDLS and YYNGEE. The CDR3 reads CASSLGGSEQYF. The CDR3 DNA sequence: TGTGCCAGCAGCCTCGGAGGGAGCGAGCAGTACTTC.

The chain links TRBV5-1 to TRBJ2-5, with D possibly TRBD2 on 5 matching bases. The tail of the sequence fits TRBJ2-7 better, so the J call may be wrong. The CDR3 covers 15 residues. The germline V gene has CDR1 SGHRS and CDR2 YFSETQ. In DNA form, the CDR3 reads TGCGCCAGCAGCTTGGCGGCGGGCCCTACCTACGAGCAGTACTTC. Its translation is CASSLAAGPTYEQYF.

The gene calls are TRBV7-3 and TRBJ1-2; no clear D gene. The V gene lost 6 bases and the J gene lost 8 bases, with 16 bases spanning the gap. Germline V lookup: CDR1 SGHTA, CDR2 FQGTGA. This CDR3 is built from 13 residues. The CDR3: CASRITVLGGYTF. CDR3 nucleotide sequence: TGTGCCAGCAGAATTACCGTGTTAGGAGGCTACACCTTC.